This T cell receptor beta chain stems from a study of shared clonotypes between healthy human individuals. The CDR3 extends over 14 amino acids. V trimming: 3 bases; J trimming: 4 bases; junction bases outside the gene matches: 2. Looked up from germline, CDR1 is KGHSH and CDR2 is LQKENI. Authors' methods: ImmunoSEQ supplied junction-only sequences lacking quality scores, so filtering was different. Sequencing used immunoSEQ multiplex PCR; TCRdb keeps in-frame clones, though not all of them. That table supplies the V and J calls and clone size; D and trimming were determined from the DNA. Of more than 850,000 clones in the sample, 70% to 80% were seen once. This clone was seen a handful of times.

Material: memory CD4+ T cells from PBMCs. This sample's subset: CD45RA-negative fraction. The V call is TRBV18, the J call TRBJ2-1, with 8 bases that match TRBD1. The clonotype was recovered from a man between 18 and 29 years old in good health. Some clones in this sample may be carry-over from other donors' samples. In DNA, the CDR3 is TGTGCCAGCTCACCGGGACAGGTATACAATGAGCAGTTCTTC. The encoded protein is CASSPGQVYNEQFF.